This entry features one T cell receptor beta chain sequence. What it binds is not known. The CDR3 runs to 15 residues. The germline V and J ends were trimmed by 6 bases and 5 bases, with 19 bases remaining between them. From germline, CDR1 is MNHNY and CDR2 SVGAGI (reference sequence). PCR primers comprised 60 Vbeta and 13 Jbeta primers. The assay was immunoSEQ multiplex PCR, and TCRdb's table has in-frame clones only and misses some. Among fewer than 250,000 clones, 65% to 80% were seen once, and the ten largest hold approximately 1%. The record originates from a study of cytomegalovirus exposure and HLA in healthy donors. Points from the study as a whole: Most TCR beta V segments were productive about 87% or about 30% of the time in an earlier analysis. Across HLA loci, a later analysis found differing TCR association rates, with DRB1 most and HLA-C fewest.

The material sequenced was PBMCs. This chain connects TRBV6-6 to TRBJ1-2; possibly TRBD1 for D (5 bases). This receptor was taken from a woman in her thirties or forties in good health and CMV-seronegative. CDR3 sequence (DNA): TGTGCCAGCAGCCCAAACGGCGCCGGGGGATATGGCTACACCTTC. It is translated as CASSPNGAGGYGYTF.